The 7 T cell receptor beta chains listed next were all sequenced from one sample in a study of blood T cell repertoires in COVID-19. Sequencing was performed with immunoSEQ multiplex PCR; in TCRdb, only in-frame clones are kept and a portion is missing. The sample holds about 300,000 clones, roughly 89% seen once. The sample was peripheral blood. The receptors come from a woman aged 30 to 39 with COVID-19, enrolled during active disease.

CDR3 sequence reads: CATTYRGEQPQHF. CDR3 nucleotide sequence: TGTGCCACCACTTACAGGGGAGAACAGCCCCAGCATTTT. This chain joins TRBV28 and TRBJ1-5, with 7 bases aligning to TRBD1. The germline gives CDR1 MDHEN, CDR2 SYDVKM. V was pared by 10 bases and J by 7 bases, with 10 bases of the junction left unmatched. This CDR3 has 13 amino acids.

The V gene is TRBV28, the J gene TRBJ2-2; D is unresolved. Deletions cut 5 bases from V and 3 bases from J, with 25 bases between. CDR3 length equals 19 residues. Germline V gene lookup returns CDR1 MDHEN and CDR2 SYDVKM. Written as DNA, the CDR3 is TGTGCCAGCAGTGCCGTTACTGGAGCTTCCTTCAGTGACACCGGGGAGCTGTTTTTT. It translates to CASSAVTGASFSDTGELFF.

This clone was recorded once. The V and J genes are TRBV12-3 or TRBV12-4 and TRBJ1-1; D gene ambiguous. The CDR3 has 13 amino acids. The ends were cut back, 2 bases at V and 1 base at J, with 5 bases in the middle. Here the CDR3 DNA reads TGTGCCAGCAGTTTATCCCAGAACACTGAAGCTTTCTTT. Its protein is CASSLSQNTEAFF.

This clone was detected only once. V usage is TRBV7-2 and J usage is TRBJ2-7; 12 bases map to TRBD1. The length of the CDR3 is 13 residues. Germline loops: CDR1 SGHTA, CDR2 FQGNSA. The trim removed 8 bases at V and 6 bases at J, leaving 5 bases unmatched. The CDR3 loop is CASGDRGRSEQYF. As DNA, the CDR3 is TGTGCCAGCGGGGACAGGGGGCGGTCCGAGCAGTACTTC.

The CDR3 DNA follows: TGTGCCACCAGTATCTCGACAGGGGGCGGGAACACTGAAGCTTTCTTT. Translating gives CATSISTGGGNTEAFF. The chain couples TRBV24-1 to TRBJ1-1; 10 bases agree with TRBD1. The CDR3 has 16 residues. The J segment lost 1 base and the V segment lost 6 bases, leaving 7 bases of the junction unmatched. Germline CDR1 reads KGHDR; CDR2 reads SFDVKD.

This clone has more than one count but fewer than ten. V is TRBV6-5 and J is TRBJ2-1; D is possibly TRBD2 (5 bases). The V and J ends lost 5 bases and 6 bases respectively, with 17 bases between them. This CDR3 is built from 15 residues. Germline V gives CDR1 MNHEY, CDR2 SVGAGI. The CDR3 region has the DNA TGTGCCAGCAGTAAGGGTCTGGGAGCGAGCAATGAGCAGTTCTTC. This encodes CASSKGLGASNEQFF.

V and J are TRBV28 and TRBJ1-1; 7 nucleotides align to TRBD1. This CDR3 is built from 12 residues. Germline CDR1 is MDHEN and CDR2 is SYDVKM. V lost 2 bases and J lost 8; bases outside the gene matches: 2. DNA of the CDR3: TGTGCCAGCAGTTTAGGACAGGAAGAAGCTTTCTTT. It specifies CASSLGQEEAFF.